This T cell receptor beta chain was identified during a study of T cells in Graves' hyperthyroidism and ophthalmopathy. The V segment lost 6 bases and the J segment 0 bases; nucleotides outside the gene matches: 5. CDR1 is SNHLY, CDR2 FYNNEI, per germline. The CDR3 sequence is 18 residues long. Using RNA transcripts as the source, TCR beta CDR3 regions were amplified. With the HTBI primer set, the TCR CDR3 went through a first round of RT-PCR. TCRdb recomputed calls from the multiplex PCR reads with MiXCR, one row per CDR3 protein. The sample shows around 610,000 distinct CDR3 sequences, roughly 15% of them seen only once.

The clonotype comes from a middle-aged woman with Graves' ophthalmopathy. V gene TRBV2 combines with J gene TRBJ2-2, with TRBD2 matching 15 bases. Sequencing input: blood. CDR3 nucleotide sequence: TGTGCCAGCAGGGGGACTAGCGGGAGGCAAGCGAACACCGGGGAGCTGTTTTTT. This encodes CASRGTSGRQANTGELFF. The variable domain in full, completed from reference TRBV2 and TRBJ2-2, reads EPEVTQTPSHQVTQMGQEVILRCVPISNHLYFYWYRQILGQKVEFLVSFYNNEISEKSEIFDDQFSVERPDGSNFTLKIRSTKLEDSAMYFCASRGTSGRQANTGELFFGEGSRLTVL.